Listed below are T cell receptor beta chains from one sample, sequenced in a study of patients and donors after allogeneic stem cell transplantation. TCRdb analysed the RT-PCR reads with MiXCR anew, one entry per CDR3 protein. The table records 150,000 or so distinct CDR3 sequences, 24% of them present only once. Input material: blood, either unsorted or a sorted T cell fraction (not recorded which). All receptors come from a human donor who was either an allogeneic HSCT recipient or a stem cell or donor lymphocyte infusion donor (not recorded which). It is not recorded whose cells these are; they may come from a transplant donor. The CDR3 runs from the conserved cysteine through the conserved F or W. D genes are given only for firm matches. The listing skips clone size in some rows; elsewhere it reads once, few, many or a size class.

>.|TRBJ2-6|TRBV20-1|.
TGCAGTGCTAGTTCAATAGCGTCCGGGGCCAACGTCCTGACTTTC
CSASSIASGANVLTF
>.|TRBJ1-1|TRBV9|many
TGTGCCAGCAGCGGAGACCCCACAGGGTTGAACACTGAAGCTTTCTTT
CASSGDPTGLNTEAFF
>.|TRBJ1-6|TRBV19|.
TGTGCCAGTAGTATTAACGGGGAAGATTCACCCCTCCACTTT
CASSINGEDSPLHF
>.|TRBJ1-1|TRBV20-1|.
TGCAGTGCTAGAGATGGGGGGCGGACTGAAGCTTTCTTT
CSARDGGRTEAFF
>TRBD2|TRBJ2-1|TRBV6-2/TRBV6-3|.
TGTGCCAGCACGGGACTAGCGGGAGACGAGCAGTTCTTC
CASTGLAGDEQFF
>TRBD1|TRBJ1-1|TRBV15|many
TGTGCCACCAGCAGAGTTTGGGACAGATTTATGAACACTGAAGCTTTCTTT
CATSRVWDRFMNTEAFF
>.|TRBJ2-2|TRBV29-1|.
TGCAGCGCTGGCCGGGACACCATGAACACCGGGGAGCTGTTTTTT
CSAGRDTMNTGELFF
>TRBD2|TRBJ2-5|TRBV12-3/TRBV12-4|few
TGTGCCAGCAGTTTGACTAGCGGACAAGAGACCCAGTACTTC
CASSLTSGQETQYF
>TRBD1|TRBJ1-1|TRBV4-1|few
TGCGCCAGCAGCCTCTGGGACAGGGGGGACACTGAAGCTTTCTTT
CASSLWDRGDTEAFF
>TRBD1|TRBJ2-5|TRBV3-1|.
TGTGCCAGCAGCCAAGCGACCCGGGACAGGCGTTTGCAAGAGACCCAGTACTTC
CASSQATRDRRLQETQYF
>.|TRBJ1-1|TRBV4-1|few
TGCGCCAGCAGCGGACTGGGGCTGGGCACTGAAGCTTTCTTT
CASSGLGLGTEAFF
>.|TRBJ2-1|TRBV4-1|once
TGCGCCAGCAGCCAAGATAAATTAAGCTCCTACAATGAGCAGTTCTTC
CASSQDKLSSYNEQFF
>.|TRBJ2-7|TRBV23-1|.
TGCGCCAGCAGTCGGGACAACTCCTACGAGCAGTACTTC
CASSRDNSYEQYF
>.|TRBJ1-2|TRBV11-2|.
TGTGCCAGCAGCGCCAGACAGCGGGATGGCTACACCTTC
CASSARQRDGYTF
>TRBD1|TRBJ2-1|TRBV7-3|.
TGTGCCAGCAGCTCCGACAGGGTGCGCTACAATGAGCAGTTCTTC
CASSSDRVRYNEQFF
>.|TRBJ1-1|TRBV18|many
TGTGCCAGCTCACCAGCTCTTGTAAATGAAGCTTTCTTT
CASSPALVNEAFF
>.|TRBJ1-4|TRBV7-2|.
TGTGCCAGCAGCCAGGACAGTTGGGCACTGTTTTTT
CASSQDSWALFF
>TRBD2|TRBJ2-7|TRBV5-1|few
TGCGCCAGCAGCTTGGGACTAGCGGGACAATACGAGCAGTACTTC
CASSLGLAGQYEQYF
>.|TRBJ2-1|TRBV20-1|.
TGCAGTGCTAGAGAACCCACCGTTAATGAGCAGTTCTTC
CSAREPTVNEQFF
>.|TRBJ2-7|TRBV28|few
TGTGCCAGCAGCTCATCGTATATAGGCGAGCAGTACTTC
CASSSSYIGEQYF
>.|TRBJ1-1|TRBV6-4|many
TGTGCCAGCAGTGTCACCGGCGGGGGGTTGAACACTGAAGCTTTCTTT
CASSVTGGGLNTEAFF
>TRBD1|TRBJ1-4|TRBV10-3|.
TGTGCCATCAGTGAGTCGAACAGGGGCTCTAATGAAAAACTGTTTTTT
CAISESNRGSNEKLFF
>TRBD2|TRBJ2-3|TRBV12-3/TRBV12-4|.
TGTGCCAGCAGTCAAGGACTAGTTCCACCCAATACGCAGTATTTT
CASSQGLVPPNTQYF
>.|TRBJ2-7|TRBV30|few
TGTGCCTGGAGTGGTTTGACTCGAGTTCCCTACGAGCAGTACTTC
CAWSGLTRVPYEQYF
>.|TRBJ1-2|TRBV7-2|few
TGTGCCAGCAGCTTAGAATTAGGGTCTTACTATGGCTACACCTTC
CASSLELGSYYGYTF
>.|TRBJ2-3|TRBV7-3|few
TGTGCCAGCAGCTTAACGGGAGTTGGAGATACGCAGTATTTT
CASSLTGVGDTQYF
>.|TRBJ1-1|TRBV27|few
TGTGCCAGCAGTTTTGTGGCAGGGGAGTGGAACACTGAAGCTTTCTTT
CASSFVAGEWNTEAFF
>.|TRBJ2-2|TRBV14|.
TGTGCCAGCAGCCAAGGGTGGAACACCGGGGAGCTGTTTTTT
CASSQGWNTGELFF
>.|TRBJ2-7|TRBV3-1|.
TGTGCCAGCAGCCAAGAGGCTGACTACGAGCAGTACTTC
CASSQEADYEQYF
>.|TRBJ1-1|TRBV29-1|few
TGCAGCGTTGAAGTCCCCGAGCGACTCCTTTATGAAGCTTTCTTT
CSVEVPERLLYEAFF
>TRBD1|TRBJ2-7|TRBV12-3/TRBV12-4|.
TGTGCCAGCAGGAGGACAGGCACCTACGAGCAGTACTTC
CASRRTGTYEQYF
>.|TRBJ2-2|TRBV6-4|few
TGTGCCAGCCAGGACCAGAACACCGGGGAGCTGTTTTTT
CASQDQNTGELFF
>TRBD1|TRBJ2-7|TRBV5-1|.
TGCGCCAGCAGCTTCGACAGGGTATACTACGAGCAGTACTTC
CASSFDRVYYEQYF
>.|TRBJ1-6|TRBV4-1|.
TGCGCCAGCAGCCGCGACTGGGAAAGGGATAATTCACCCCTCCACTTT
CASSRDWERDNSPLHF
>.|TRBJ1-2|TRBV20-1|many
TGCAGTGCTAGAGATAATGGGGGACACTACTATGGCTACACCTTC
CSARDNGGHYYGYTF
>.|TRBJ2-1|TRBV7-6|.
TGTGCCAGCAGCTTGGGCCTTACTTCCAATGAGCAGTTCTTC
CASSLGLTSNEQFF
>TRBD1|TRBJ1-6|TRBV5-1|few
TGCGCCAGCAGCCGAGGGGGACAGATTAATTCACCCCTCCACTTT
CASSRGGQINSPLHF
>.|TRBJ2-7|TRBV2|few
TGTGCCACAGGGGCCGCCTACGAGCAGTACTTC
CATGAAYEQYF
>.|TRBJ2-6|TRBV5-1|.
TGCGCCAGCAGCTTGGATATTGCTGGGGCCAACGTCCTGACTTTC
CASSLDIAGANVLTF
>TRBD1|TRBJ2-2|TRBV24-1|.
TGTGCCACCAGTGATTTGGGGACAGGTTTTAGCACCGGGGAGCTGTTTTTT
CATSDLGTGFSTGELFF
>.|TRBJ2-7|TRBV7-9|.
TGTGCCAGCGGCAGGGGCCTTTACGAGCAGTACTTC
CASGRGLYEQYF
>TRBD1|TRBJ1-1|TRBV5-4|.
TGTGCCAGCAGCAACAACCACCACAGGGGCCAGAACACTGAAGCTTTCTTT
CASSNNHHRGQNTEAFF
>.|TRBJ2-2|TRBV7-9|.
TGTGCCAGCAGCCACCGGTTAAGGAACACCGGGGAGCTGTTTTTT
CASSHRLRNTGELFF
>.|TRBJ1-1|TRBV25-1|few
TGTGCCGCCTCTGCATGGGGGAACACTGAAGCTTTCTTT
CAASAWGNTEAFF
>TRBD2|TRBJ2-1|TRBV29-1|.
TGCAGCGTTGAAGGCGAGGCGTGGAGCGGGGCTAACTACAATGAGCAGTTCTTC
CSVEGEAWSGANYNEQFF
>.|TRBJ1-5|TRBV7-2|many
TGTGCCAGCAGCTTAGAGGTCAATCAGCCCCAGCATTTT
CASSLEVNQPQHF
>.|TRBJ1-2|TRBV7-2|.
TGTGCCAGCAGCTTAGTCTTAGGGGATTCGTACTATGGCTACACCTTC
CASSLVLGDSYYGYTF
>TRBD2|TRBJ2-1|TRBV15|.
TGTGCCACCAGCAGCTATAGCGGGAGCTCCTACAATGAGCAGTTCTTC
CATSSYSGSSYNEQFF
>.|TRBJ1-2|TRBV29-1|few
TGCAGCGTTGATAGGCGTGGGTTGGATACCAACGGCTACACCTTC
CSVDRRGLDTNGYTF
>.|TRBJ2-1|TRBV10-3|.
TGTGCCATCAGTCCCCAACCTACTAGCTCTCGACCCTACAATGAGCAGTTCTTC
CAISPQPTSSRPYNEQFF
>.|TRBJ2-1|TRBV5-1|few
TGCGCCAGCACCTCAGGGGGGCATGCCTACAATGAGCAGTTCTTC
CASTSGGHAYNEQFF
>TRBD1|TRBJ1-1|TRBV20-1|many
TGCAGTGCTCCTAGTGCCGGGACAGGGAACACTGAAGCTTTCTTT
CSAPSAGTGNTEAFF
>.|TRBJ2-1|TRBV20-1|.
TGCAGTGCCCCCCTTAGCGAGAAGCAGTTCTTC
CSAPLSEKQFF
>.|TRBJ2-7|TRBV12-3/TRBV12-4|.
TGTGCCAGCAGTCCAATCGGCGCCTACGAGCAGTACTTC
CASSPIGAYEQYF
>TRBD1|TRBJ1-4|TRBV30|.
TGTGCCTGGAGTTCCTTAGGGACAGCGTCCGAAAAACTGTTTTTT
CAWSSLGTASEKLFF
>TRBD2|TRBJ2-5|TRBV10-3|few
TGTGCCATCAGTGCCCTCGAACTAGCGGAAGAGACCCAGTACTTC
CAISALELAEETQYF
>.|TRBJ2-1|TRBV5-1|.
TGCGCCAGCAGCTTGGCGGCCCGGGACAATGAGCAGTTCTTC
CASSLAARDNEQFF
>.|TRBJ2-5|TRBV5-1|.
TGCGCCAGCAGCTTTGATCCCGAAGAGACCCAGTACTTC
CASSFDPEETQYF
>.|TRBJ2-3|TRBV2|few
TGTGCCAGCAGTGACTCCATAAGCACAGATACGCAGTATTTT
CASSDSISTDTQYF